This T cell receptor beta chain was sequenced in a study of blood T cells in healthy people across ages. Germline values: CDR1 SEHNR, CDR2 FQNEAQ (reference sequence). Trimming left V 3 bases short and J 6 bases short, with 8 bases between. The CDR3 is made up of 12 amino acids. Using a J-beta primer mix together with a sample-barcoded 5' primer, a second PCR was run for roughly 6 to 11 cycles. TCRdb used MiXCR to reprocess the 5' RACE reads, holding one entry per CDR3 protein. This table has under 750,000 distinct CDR3 sequences, around 48% appearing once. This receptor was taken from a man older than 75 in good health. Sequenced sample: blood. This chain uses TRBV7-9 with TRBJ1-1; no firm D call. The CDR3 loop reads CASSFPGPEAFF. The CDR3 nucleotides read TGTGCCAGCAGCTTCCCGGGTCCTGAAGCTTTCTTT.